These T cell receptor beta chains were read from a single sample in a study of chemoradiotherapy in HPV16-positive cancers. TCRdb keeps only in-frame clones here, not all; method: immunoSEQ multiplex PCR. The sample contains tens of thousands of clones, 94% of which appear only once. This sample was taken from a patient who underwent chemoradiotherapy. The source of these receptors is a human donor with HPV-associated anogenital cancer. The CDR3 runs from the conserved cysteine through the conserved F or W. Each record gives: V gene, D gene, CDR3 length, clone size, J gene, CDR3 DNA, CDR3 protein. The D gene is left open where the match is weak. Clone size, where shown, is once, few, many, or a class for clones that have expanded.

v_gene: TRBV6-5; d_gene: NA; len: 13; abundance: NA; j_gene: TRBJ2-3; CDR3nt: TGTGCCAGCAGTCATGACCCGAAGGGTACGCAGTATTTT; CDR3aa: CASSHDPKGTQYF
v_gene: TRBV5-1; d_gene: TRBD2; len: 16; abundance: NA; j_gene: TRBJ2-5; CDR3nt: TGCGCCAGCAGCGTAACCCCAGCGGGAGTGGTAGAGACCCAGTACTTC; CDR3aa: CASSVTPAGVVETQYF
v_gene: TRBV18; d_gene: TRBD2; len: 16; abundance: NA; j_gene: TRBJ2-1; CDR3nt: TGTGCCAGCTCCCCAAGTAGCGGGAGAACCCACAATGAGCAGTTCTTC; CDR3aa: CASSPSSGRTHNEQFF
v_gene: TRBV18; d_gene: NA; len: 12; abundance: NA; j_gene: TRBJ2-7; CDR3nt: TGTGCCAGCTCACGGGGGAACCACGAGCAGTACTTC; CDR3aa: CASSRGNHEQYF
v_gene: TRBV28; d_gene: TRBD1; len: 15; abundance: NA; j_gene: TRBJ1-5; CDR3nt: TGTGCCAGCAGTCCCCAGGGGGCTGGCAATCAGCCCCAGCATTTT; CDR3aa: CASSPQGAGNQPQHF
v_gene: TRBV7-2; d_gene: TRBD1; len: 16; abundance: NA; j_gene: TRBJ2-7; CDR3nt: TGTGCCAGCAGCAGAACCGGGACAGGGGAATCCTACGAGCAGTACTTC; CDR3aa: CASSRTGTGESYEQYF
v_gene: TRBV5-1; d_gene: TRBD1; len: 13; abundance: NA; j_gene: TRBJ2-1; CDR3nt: TGCGCCAGTCGACAGGGGGGTAACAATGAGCAGTTCTTC; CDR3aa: CASRQGGNNEQFF
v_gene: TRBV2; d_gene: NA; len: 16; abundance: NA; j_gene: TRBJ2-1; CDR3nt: TGTGCCAGCCCCCCGCGGGACAGTAGCTCCTACAATGAGCAGTTCTTC; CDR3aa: CASPPRDSSSYNEQFF
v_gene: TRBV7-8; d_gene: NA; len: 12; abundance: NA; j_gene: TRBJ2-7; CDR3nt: TGTGCCACCAACGACAGGAACTACGAGCAGTACTTC; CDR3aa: CATNDRNYEQYF
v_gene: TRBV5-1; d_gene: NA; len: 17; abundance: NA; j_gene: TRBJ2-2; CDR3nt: TGCGCCAGCAGCCTGGGGGCGTGGGGGGCGAACACCGGGGAGCTGTTTTTT; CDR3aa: CASSLGAWGANTGELFF
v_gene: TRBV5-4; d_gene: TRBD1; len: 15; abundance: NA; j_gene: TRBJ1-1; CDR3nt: TGTGCCAGCAGCAAGACAGGGGGCGGGTACACTGAAGCTTTCTTT; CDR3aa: CASSKTGGGYTEAFF
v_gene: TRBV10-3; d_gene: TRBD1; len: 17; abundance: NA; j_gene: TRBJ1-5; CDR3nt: TGTGCCATCAGTGCCCATCAAGGACAGGATAGCAATCAGCCCCAGCATTTT; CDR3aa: CAISAHQGQDSNQPQHF
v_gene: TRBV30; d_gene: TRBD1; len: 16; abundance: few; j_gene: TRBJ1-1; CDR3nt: TGTGCCTGGAGTCCCCAGCGGACAGGGGCTTTGACTGAAGCTTTCTTT; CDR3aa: CAWSPQRTGALTEAFF
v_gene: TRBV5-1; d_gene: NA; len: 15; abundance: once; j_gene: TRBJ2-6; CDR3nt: TGCGCCAGCAGCCATATAGTCTCTGGGGCCAACGTCCTGACTTTC; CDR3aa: CASSHIVSGANVLTF
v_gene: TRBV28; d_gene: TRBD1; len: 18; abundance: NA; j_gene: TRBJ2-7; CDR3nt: TGTGCCAGCAGCAGCCCCCGGCCCTCGGGACAGAGATTCTACGAGCAGTACTTC; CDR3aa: CASSSPRPSGQRFYEQYF
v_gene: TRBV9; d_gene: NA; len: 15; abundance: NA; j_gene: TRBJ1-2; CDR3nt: TGTGCCAGCAGCGTGGGGGAGACCAGGGCTTTGGGCTACACCTTC; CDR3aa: CASSVGETRALGYTF
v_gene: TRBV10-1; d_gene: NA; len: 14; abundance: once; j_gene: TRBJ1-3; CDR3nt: TGCGCCAGCAGTCAAGCGAGCTCTGGAAACACCATATATTTT; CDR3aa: CASSQASSGNTIYF
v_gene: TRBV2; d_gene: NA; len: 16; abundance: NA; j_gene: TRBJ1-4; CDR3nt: TGTGCCAGCAGTGAATTCCAGGTTAGGATCAATCAAAAACTGTTTTTT; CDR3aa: CASSEFQVRINQKLFF
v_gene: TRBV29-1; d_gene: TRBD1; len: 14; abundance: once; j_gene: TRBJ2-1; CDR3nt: TGCAGCGTCAAAGGACAGGGGCTGTACAATGAGCAGTTCTTC; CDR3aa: CSVKGQGLYNEQFF
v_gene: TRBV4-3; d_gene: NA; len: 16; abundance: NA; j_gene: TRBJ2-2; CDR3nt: TGCGCCAGCAGCCAATCCCCGCGGTCGCCGGCCGGGGAGCTGTTTTTT; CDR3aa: CASSQSPRSPAGELFF
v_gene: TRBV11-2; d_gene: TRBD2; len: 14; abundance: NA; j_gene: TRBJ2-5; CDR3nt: TGTGCCAGCAGCTTAGGCGGGGGGCAAGAGACCCAGTACTTC; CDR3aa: CASSLGGGQETQYF
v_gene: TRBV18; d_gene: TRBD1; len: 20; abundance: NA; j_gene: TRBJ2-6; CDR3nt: TGTGCCAGCTCACCAACGGCAGGGGGCAGCCCCGGGTCTGGGGCCAACGTCCTGACTTTC; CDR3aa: CASSPTAGGSPGSGANVLTF
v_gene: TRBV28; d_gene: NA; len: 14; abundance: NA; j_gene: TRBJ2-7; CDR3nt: TGTGCCAGCAGTCCACCCCGTGGTTATTGGGAGCAGTACTTC; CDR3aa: CASSPPRGYWEQYF
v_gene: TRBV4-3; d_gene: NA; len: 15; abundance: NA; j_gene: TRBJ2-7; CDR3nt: TGCGCCAGCAGCCAACTACAGGGACCCTCCTACGAGCAGTACTTC; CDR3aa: CASSQLQGPSYEQYF
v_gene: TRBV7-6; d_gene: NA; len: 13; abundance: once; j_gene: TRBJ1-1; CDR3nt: TGTGCCAGCAGCTTAGAACAGAACACTGAAGCTTTCTTT; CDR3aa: CASSLEQNTEAFF
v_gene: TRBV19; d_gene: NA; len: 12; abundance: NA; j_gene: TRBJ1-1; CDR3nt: TGTGCCAGTAGTATATTTCAGGGGATGGCTTTCTTT; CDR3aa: CASSIFQGMAFF
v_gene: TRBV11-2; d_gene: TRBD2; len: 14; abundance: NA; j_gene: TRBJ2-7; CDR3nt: TGTGCCAGCAGCTTAGCCGGGGGGTCCTACGAGCAGTACTTC; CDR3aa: CASSLAGGSYEQYF
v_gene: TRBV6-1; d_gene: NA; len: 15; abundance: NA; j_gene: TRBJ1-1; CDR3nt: TGTGCCAGCAGTGACCCAGGGGCCCTGGGGGCTGAAGCTTTCTTT; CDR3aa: CASSDPGALGAEAFF
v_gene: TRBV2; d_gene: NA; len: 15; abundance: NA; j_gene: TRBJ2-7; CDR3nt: TGTGCCAGCAGTGATATTACTCCGGGATCCTACGAGCAGTACTTC; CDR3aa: CASSDITPGSYEQYF
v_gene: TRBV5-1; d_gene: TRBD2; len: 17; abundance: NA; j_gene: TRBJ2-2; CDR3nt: TGCGCCAGCAGCTGGAGTAGCGGGTCTCCGAACACCGGGGAGCTGTTTTTT; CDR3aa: CASSWSSGSPNTGELFF
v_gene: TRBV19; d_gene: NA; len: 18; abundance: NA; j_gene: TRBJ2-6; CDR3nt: TGTGCCAGTAGTATAGAGGTACCAGGGGCGGAGGGGGCCAACGTCCTGACTTTC; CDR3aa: CASSIEVPGAEGANVLTF
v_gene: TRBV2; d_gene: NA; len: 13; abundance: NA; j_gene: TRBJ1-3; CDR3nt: TGTGCCAGCAGTGAAGCTAGTGGAAACACCATATATTTT; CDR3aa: CASSEASGNTIYF
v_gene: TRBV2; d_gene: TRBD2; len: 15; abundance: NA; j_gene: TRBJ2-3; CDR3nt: TGTGCCAGCAGTGAGGGACTAGCGGGCCAGGATACGCAGTATTTT; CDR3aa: CASSEGLAGQDTQYF
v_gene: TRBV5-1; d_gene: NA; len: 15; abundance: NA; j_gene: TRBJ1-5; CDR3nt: TGCGCCAGCAGCTTGGGGGACACTAGCAATCAGCCCCAGCATTTT; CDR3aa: CASSLGDTSNQPQHF
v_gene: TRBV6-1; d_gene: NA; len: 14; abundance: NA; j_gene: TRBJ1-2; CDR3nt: TGTGCCAGCAGTGAACTTGGGGGGGGGTATGGCTACACCTTC; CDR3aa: CASSELGGGYGYTF
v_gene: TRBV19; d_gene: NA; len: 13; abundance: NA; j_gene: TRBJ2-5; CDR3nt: TGTGCCAGTAGGTCGCCGCCCCAAGAGACCCAGTACTTC; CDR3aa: CASRSPPQETQYF
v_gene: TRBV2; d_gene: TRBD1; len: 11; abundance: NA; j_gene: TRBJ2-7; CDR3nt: TGTGCCAGCAGGGGACAGTACGAGCAGTACTTC; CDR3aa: CASRGQYEQYF
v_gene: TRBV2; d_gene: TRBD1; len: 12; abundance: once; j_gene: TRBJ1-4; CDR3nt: TGTGCCAGCAGGGACAGGGCGGAAAAACTGTTTTTT; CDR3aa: CASRDRAEKLFF
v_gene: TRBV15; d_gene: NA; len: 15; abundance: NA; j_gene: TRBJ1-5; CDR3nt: TGTGCCACCAGCAAGACAGAGCAGAGCAATCAGCCCCAGCATTTT; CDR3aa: CATSKTEQSNQPQHF
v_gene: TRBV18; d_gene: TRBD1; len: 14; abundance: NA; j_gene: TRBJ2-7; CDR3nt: TGTGCCAGCTCACCAGTGACAGGGGGCAAGGAGCAGTACTTC; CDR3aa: CASSPVTGGKEQYF
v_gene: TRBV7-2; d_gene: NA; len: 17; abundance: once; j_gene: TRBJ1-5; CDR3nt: TGTGCCAGCAGCTTAATAGCCTCGGGGAGGGGATCTCAGCCCCAGCATTTT; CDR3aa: CASSLIASGRGSQPQHF
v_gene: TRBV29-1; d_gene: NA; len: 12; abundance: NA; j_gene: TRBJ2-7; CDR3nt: TGCAGCGCCGCGTCGAGGGCCTACGAGCAGTACTTC; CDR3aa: CSAASRAYEQYF
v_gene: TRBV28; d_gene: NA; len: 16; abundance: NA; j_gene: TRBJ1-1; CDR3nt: TGTGCCAGCAGTTTGTCGGACCCGATTTATAACACTGAAGCTTTCTTT; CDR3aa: CASSLSDPIYNTEAFF
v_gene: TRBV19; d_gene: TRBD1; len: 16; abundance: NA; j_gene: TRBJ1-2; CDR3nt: TGTGCCAACTACCGGGACAGGATAACAGCTAACTATGGCTACACCTTC; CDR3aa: CANYRDRITANYGYTF
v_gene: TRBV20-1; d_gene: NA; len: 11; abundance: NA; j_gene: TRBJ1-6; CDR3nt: TGCAGTGCTAGTATGGGACGACCCCTCCACTTT; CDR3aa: CSASMGRPLHF
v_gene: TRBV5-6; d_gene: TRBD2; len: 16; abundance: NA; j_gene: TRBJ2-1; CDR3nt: TGTGCCAGCAGCCCAACCACTAGCGGGGACCGCAATGAGCAGTTCTTC; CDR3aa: CASSPTTSGDRNEQFF
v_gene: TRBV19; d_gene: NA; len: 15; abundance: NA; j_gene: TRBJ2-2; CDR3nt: TGTGCCAGTAGTTCCCGAAGCTTCCTTCCCGGGGAGCTGTTTTTT; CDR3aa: CASSSRSFLPGELFF
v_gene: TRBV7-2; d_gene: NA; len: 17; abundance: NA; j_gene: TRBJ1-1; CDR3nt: TGTGCCAGCAGCTTCCCCGAAAAGGGGGGGCCGAACACTGAAGCTTTCTTT; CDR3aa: CASSFPEKGGPNTEAFF
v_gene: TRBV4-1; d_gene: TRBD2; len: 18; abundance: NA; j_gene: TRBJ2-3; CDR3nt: TGCGCCAGCAGCCAAGAAAGGGGCGGGGGGGCCTTGAGAGATACGCAGTATTTT; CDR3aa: CASSQERGGGALRDTQYF
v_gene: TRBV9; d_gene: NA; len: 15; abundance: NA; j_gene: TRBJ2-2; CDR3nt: TGTGCCAGCAGCGTAGCGGGGCGGGGCACCGGGGAGCTGTTTTTT; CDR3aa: CASSVAGRGTGELFF
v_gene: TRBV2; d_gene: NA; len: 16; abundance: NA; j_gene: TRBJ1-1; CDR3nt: TGTGCCAGCAGTGAAGATCAGGGGTTAATGAACACTGAAGCTTTCTTT; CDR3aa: CASSEDQGLMNTEAFF
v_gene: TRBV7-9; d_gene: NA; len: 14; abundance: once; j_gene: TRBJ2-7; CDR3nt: TGTGCCAGCAGCCCTGAAAGCGGCCGGTACGAGCAGTACTTC; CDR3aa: CASSPESGRYEQYF
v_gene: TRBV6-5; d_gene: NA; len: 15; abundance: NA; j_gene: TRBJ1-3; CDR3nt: TGTGCCAGCAGTTGGAAGGTGGGGACTGGAAACACCATATATTTT; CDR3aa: CASSWKVGTGNTIYF